This entry concerns a single T cell receptor (beta chain). What it binds is unknown. The data are from a study of graft-versus-host responses after intestinal transplantation. About the study: Recipients were all induced with anti-thymocyte globulin, then given tacrolimus and steroids for approximately 3 years. General study findings and limits: Elevated graft-versus-host to host-versus-graft clonal ratios in allografts were recorded for patients with graft-donor T cell macrochimerism. Peak levels of circulating GvH clones tracked with early post-transplant HvG declines. GvH clones were found in recipient marrow; some appeared first in ileum or blood.

Assay used: immunoSEQ multiplex PCR; TCRdb lists only in-frame clones, some missing. Of 15,000 to 20,000 clones listed, 83% were seen once; the top ten hold approximately 3.8%. Lamina propria and intraepithelial lymphocytes were released by processing graft tissue. The input for sequencing was ileum tissue, taken about 600 days after intestinal transplantation. This clonotype was sampled from a human patient who received an intestinal transplant, so some T cells may come from the graft donor.

The chain's CDR3 is CASSLGGTVAKNIQYF. The CDR3 nucleotides are TGCGCCAGCAGCTTGGGTGGCACTGTAGCCAAAAACATTCAGTACTTC. V and J are TRBV5-1 and TRBJ2-4; D is ambiguous. The CDR3 runs 16 residues. Trimming took off 0 bases at V and 0 bases at J, with 10 bases between the two ends. CDR1 and CDR2 from the germline V gene are SGHRS and YFSETQ.